The 25 T cell receptor beta chains given below trace back to one sample, sequenced in a study of CD8 T cell repertoires and HIV-1 epitope variants (TCRdb year 2020). These TCRs are of unknown antigen specificity. Library prep was done by the immunoSEQ multiplex PCR assay. TCRdb mirrors the immuneACCESS table, restricted to in-frame sequences. Some clones are absent from its copies; in checked studies, under half trace to an unresolved V gene, and the reason for the others is unknown. In this sample the table shows 5,000 to 7,500 clones, around two thirds of which occur a single time. 40% to 55% of the sample lies in the top ten. The sequenced sample was cultured CD8+ T cells derived from PBMCs. Every receptor here comes from a male donor with HIV.

This clone was picked up one time. The DNA is left out, because the CDR3 cannot be placed on it with certainty; the CDR3 is given as TCRdb lists it. V is TRBV6-1 and J is TRBJ1-1; TRBD1, the D gene given by the table, was not confirmed from the DNA. The CDR3 has 15 residues if both end residues are counted. CDR1 and CDR2 from the germline V gene are MNHNS and SASEGT. The CDR3 is CASSENFGPGFEAFF.

This clone was picked up a small number of times. The chain carries TRBV7-9 and TRBJ2-1; 11 nucleotides agree with TRBD1. There are 15 residues in the CDR3. V trimming: 5 bases; J trimming: 6 bases; junction bases outside the gene matches: 6. Germline-derived CDR1 and CDR2 are SEHNR and FQNEAQ (reference sequence). CDR3 DNA sequence: TGTGCCAGCAGCCCCCAGGGGACAGGGGGCAATGAGCAGTTCTTC. As protein: CASSPQGTGGNEQFF.

The rearrangement uses TRBV5-4 and TRBJ2-7; possibly TRBD2 for D (6 bases). Germline values: CDR1 SGHNT, CDR2 YYREEE (reference sequence). CDR3 length equals 14 residues. V gave up 0 bases and J gave up 4 bases, with 11 bases separating them. For the CDR3, the DNA is TGTGCCAGCAGCTTGGAGGGAGGCCGGTACGAGCAGTACTTC. This sequence encodes CASSLEGGRYEQYF.

The chain recombines TRBV9 with TRBJ2-2, with 8 bases matching TRBD2. This CDR3 has 17 amino acids. With V trimmed by 5 bases and J by 4 bases, 13 bases remained unmatched. CDR1 and CDR2 from the germline V gene are SGDLS and YYNGEE. As DNA, the CDR3 is TGTGCCAGCAGTCCTATCCGGGGGGGCCTAAGCACCGGGGAGCTGTTTTTT. Protein product: CASSPIRGGLSTGELFF. Drawing the rest from reference TRBV9 and TRBJ2-2, the complete variable domain is DSGVTQTPKHLITATGQRVTLRCSPRSGDLSVYWYQQSLDQGLQFLIQYYNGEERAKGNILERFSAQQFPDLHSELNLSSLELGDSALYFCASSPIRGGLSTGELFFGEGSRLTVL.

The chain carries TRBV5-6 and TRBJ2-1; the match to TRBD2 covers 10 bases. Germline-derived CDR1 and CDR2 are SGHDT and YYEEEE. After removal of 2 bases from V and 9 bases from J, the junction contained 5 bases not matched to a gene. The CDR3 loop spans 14 amino acids. In DNA form, the CDR3 reads TGTGCCAGCAGCTTCAGCGGGAGGGTCGGTGAGCAGTTCTTC. Protein product: CASSFSGRVGEQFF. The full variable domain, its missing parts supplied by reference TRBV5-6 and TRBJ2-1, is DAGVTQSPTHLIKTRGQQVTLRCSPKSGHDTVSWYQQALGQGPQFIFQYYEEEERQRGNFPDRFSGHQFPNYSSELNVNALLLGDSALYLCASSFSGRVGEQFFGPGTRLTVL.

For this clone: At one boundary the junction diverges from the germline segment, which might be a read error. J is TRBJ2-7 and V is TRBV5-1; D is uncertain. The CDR3 is 13 amino acids. CDR1 is SGHRS, CDR2 YFSETQ, per germline. The CDR3 DNA follows: TGCGCGAGTTCCGGGTCCTACTCCCACGAGCAGTACTTC. Its translation: CASSGSYSHEQYF.

This clone has just a few counts. This sequence joins TRBV27 and TRBJ2-7; 7 nucleotides agree with TRBD1. Germline V CDR1 and CDR2: MNHEY, SMNVEV (reference sequence). This CDR3 spans 14 amino acids. Trimming removed 6 bases from V and 3 bases from J; junction bases left unmatched: 8. Here the CDR3 DNA reads TGTGCCAGCAGGTGGGACGACAGGGACTACGAGCAGTACTTC. Its translation is CASRWDDRDYEQYF.

J is TRBJ2-7 and V is TRBV4-3; tentatively, D is TRBD2 (6 bases). In germline, CDR1 is LGHNA, CDR2 YSLEER. The CDR3 is made up of 15 amino acids. The V end was cut by 0 bases, the J end by 3 bases, with 12 bases between. CDR3 residues: CASSQERTTFYEQYF. In DNA form, the CDR3 reads TGCGCCAGCAGCCAAGAACGGACTACTTTCTACGAGCAGTACTTC.

The rearrangement joins TRBV30 to TRBJ2-7, with TRBD2 identical over 10 bases. Germline lookup yields CDR1 GTSNPN and CDR2 SVGIG (reference sequence). V shed 0 bases, J shed 4 bases, and the junction held 3 bases outside the gene matches. The CDR3 length is 14 residues. The DNA for the CDR3 is TGTGCCTGGAGTGTACTAGCGGGATTGTACGAGCAGTACTTC. This gives the protein CAWSVLAGLYEQYF.

The sample holds a few counts of this clone. The rearrangement uses TRBV5-4 and TRBJ2-1; D is possibly TRBD1 or TRBD2 (5 bases each). Trimming removed 4 bases from V and 5 bases from J, with 22 bases in between. The germline gives CDR1 SGHNT, CDR2 YYREEE (reference sequence). The CDR3 sequence is 17 residues long. DNA of the CDR3: TGTGCCAGCAGCCCCCAGGGTGGACTCCCCGCCGACAATGAGCAGTTCTTC. Translation gives CASSPQGGLPADNEQFF.

The table lists this clone with a count of one. The V call is TRBV4-3, the J call TRBJ2-7; tentative D call: TRBD2 (6 bases). Trimming took 0 bases from V and 5 from J, leaving 11 bases between them. This CDR3 has 14 residues. Germline V gene data show CDR1 as LGHNA and CDR2 as YSLEER. The CDR3 reads CASSQDGGDHEQYF. For the CDR3, the DNA is TGCGCCAGCAGCCAAGATGGAGGGGACCACGAGCAGTACTTC.

V usage is TRBV6-6 and J usage is TRBJ2-7; D is undetermined. Germline V CDR1 and CDR2: MNHNY, SVGAGI (reference sequence). This CDR3 has 14 residues. The V end lost 3 bases, the J end lost 2 bases, and 11 bases lay between the germline ends. As DNA, the CDR3 is TGTGCCAGCAGTTATTCCGGGCCCACCTACGAGCAGTACTTC. Encoded protein: CASSYSGPTYEQYF.

This clone was picked up one time. The chain carries TRBV10-3 and TRBJ2-7; TRBD2 is a possible D gene (6 bases). V was pared by 6 bases and J by 4 bases, with 13 bases between. CDR3 length: 13 residues. Germline values: CDR1 ENHRY, CDR2 SYGVKD. The CDR3 DNA sequence: TGTGCCATCAGCCAGGAGGGTCGGTACGAGCAGTACTTC. Protein sequence: CAISQEGRYEQYF.

The chain couples TRBV28 to TRBJ2-3; TRBD2 matches 13 bases. In germline, CDR1 is MDHEN, CDR2 SYDVKM. Unmatched junction bases numbered 12, after V lost 4 bases and J lost 2 bases. There are 19 residues in the CDR3. CDR3 protein: CASSSLTPGLAGPTDTQYF. As DNA, the CDR3 is TGTGCCAGCAGTTCCCTTACCCCGGGACTAGCGGGACCCACAGATACGCAGTATTTT.

The chain combines TRBV15 with TRBJ1-1; possible D gene TRBD1, 5 bases. The CDR3 extends over 15 amino acids. Deletions cut 3 bases from V and 1 base from J, with 12 bases between. Per the germline V gene, CDR1 is LNHNV and CDR2 is YYDKDF (reference sequence). CDR3 residues: CATSSVTGANTEAFF. CDR3 coding DNA: TGTGCCACCAGCAGTGTTACCGGGGCGAACACTGAAGCTTTCTTT.

This chain uses TRBV9 with TRBJ1-6; 8 nucleotides agree with TRBD1. J was trimmed by 0 bases and V by 0 bases; bases with no gene match: 2. The CDR3 loop spans 17 amino acids. Germline lookup yields CDR1 SGDLS and CDR2 YYNGEE. The CDR3 nucleotides read TGTGCCAGCAGCGTAGACACAGGGGGCTCCTATAATTCACCCCTCCACTTT. This sequence encodes CASSVDTGGSYNSPLHF.

This clone has only a few counts. The chain recombines TRBV29-1 with TRBJ2-1; the match to TRBD2 covers 8 bases. CDR3 length: 15 amino acids. The V segment lost 6 bases and the J segment 2 bases; nucleotides outside the gene matches: 9. Germline CDR1 is SQVTM and CDR2 is ANQGSEA. In DNA, the CDR3 is TGCAGCGTCCCGGGTAGCGGGGTTCCCTACAATGAGCAGTTCTTC. Translation: CSVPGSGVPYNEQFF.

This clone was observed a single time. CDR3 loop: CASSYSGGEYEQFF. The CDR3, as DNA: TGTGCCAGCAGTTACTCAGGAGGGGAGTACGAGCAGTTCTTC. V and J are TRBV27 and TRBJ2-1; TRBD2 might be the D (6 bases). This CDR3 spans 14 amino acids. Between the trimmed V and J ends, which lost 4 bases and 10 bases, there was a span of 17 bases. The germline V gene has CDR1 MNHEY and CDR2 SMNVEV (reference sequence).

The V gene is TRBV7-6, the J gene TRBJ1-3; D not certain. Per the germline V gene, CDR1 is SGHVS and CDR2 is FNYEAQ. The CDR3 sequence is 15 residues long. V gave up 10 bases and J gave up 2 bases, with 18 bases separating them. CDR3 nucleotide sequence: TGTGCCACCAGTGGGTCCGAAACGACTGGAAACACCATATATTTT. The encoded protein is CATSGSETTGNTIYF. Full variable domain (outside the CDR3, taken from reference TRBV7-6 and TRBJ1-3): GAGVSQSPRYKVTKRGQDVALRCDPISGHVSLYWYRQALGQGPEFLTYFNYEAQQDKSGLPNDRFSAERPEGSISTLTIQRTEQRDSAMYRCATSGSETTGNTIYFGEGSWLTVV.

This chain joins TRBV7-9 and TRBJ2-1, with 10 bases identical to TRBD2. After removal of 2 bases from V and 7 bases from J, the junction contained 2 bases not matched to a gene. This CDR3 is built from 14 residues. CDR1 and CDR2 from the germline V gene are SEHNR and FQNEAQ (reference sequence). The CDR3 bases are TGTGCCAGCAGCTTAACGGGACTAGCGAATGAGCAGTTCTTC. It encodes CASSLTGLANEQFF.

This clone is large in the sample. The rearrangement uses TRBV4-3 and TRBJ1-4, with no clear D. Trimming cost V 0 bases and J 0 bases, with 17 bases left between them. Germline CDR1 is LGHNA and CDR2 is YSLEER. The CDR3 spans 19 residues. CDR3 region: CASSQDSTGNIATNEKLFF. The CDR3 coding sequence is TGCGCCAGCAGCCAAGATTCAACGGGGAACATTGCAACTAATGAAAAACTGTTTTTT.

CDR3 sequence: CASSSYGTQETQYF. The CDR3 coding sequence is TGTGCCAGCAGCTCCTACGGGACTCAAGAGACCCAGTACTTC. The chain combines TRBV7-9 with TRBJ2-5; tentatively, D is TRBD2 (6 bases). The germline V and J ends were trimmed by 4 bases and 2 bases, with 11 bases remaining between them. There are 14 residues in the CDR3. Germline CDR1 SEHNR, CDR2 FQNEAQ (reference sequence).

The rearrangement links TRBV6-5 to TRBJ2-1; D remains unclear. CDR3 length: 11 residues. Trimming cost V 4 bases and J 6 bases, with 4 bases left between them. Germline lookup yields CDR1 MNHEY and CDR2 SVGAGI. CDR3 loop: CASSFGNEQFF. The CDR3 DNA reads as TGTGCCAGCAGTTTCGGCAATGAGCAGTTCTTC.

CDR3 sequence reads: CSAHEGANTEAFF. In DNA form, the CDR3 reads TGCAGCGCCCACGAGGGGGCGAACACTGAAGCTTTCTTT. The chain couples TRBV29-1 to TRBJ1-1; 7 bases fit TRBD1. CDR3 length: 13 residues. V shed 7 bases and J 1 base; nucleotides not matched to a gene: 6. Looked up from germline, CDR1 is SQVTM and CDR2 is ANQGSEA.

CDR3 in amino acids: CASSQDLARGLSGNTIYF. CDR3 in DNA: TGCGCCAGCAGCCAAGATTTGGCCAGGGGACTTTCTGGAAACACCATATATTTT. The V call is TRBV4-3, the J call TRBJ1-3; possibly TRBD1 for D (6 bases). Trimming shortened V by 0 bases and J by 1 base, and 16 bases separated the two germline ends. Germline CDR1 and CDR2: LGHNA and YSLEER. This CDR3 is built from 18 residues.